One sample yielded the 32 T cell receptor beta chains listed below, sequenced in a study of T-cell reconstitution after alpha-beta-depleted transplantation in children. Unique molecular identifiers were used in preparing the TCRbeta library. One entry per CDR3 protein results from TCRdb running MiXCR on the PCR reads. The sample includes roughly 570,000 distinct CDR3 sequences, 25% to 30% of them seen just once. The sequences come from PBMCs, collected before TCRalphabeta/CD19-depleted stem cell transplant. These receptors originate from a boy under three years old with Wiskott-Aldrich syndrome, due to receive a stem cell transplant.

V gene TRBV5-1 combines with J gene TRBJ2-1, with 15 bases that match TRBD2. J lost 4 bases, V lost 3 bases, and 5 bases had no gene match. Germline values: CDR1 SGHRS, CDR2 YFSETQ. This CDR3 has 17 amino acids. The DNA of the CDR3 is TGCGCCAGCAGCTCGGGACTAGCGGGAGGTCGGTACAATGAGCAGTTCTTC. As protein: CASSSGLAGGRYNEQFF.

The chain links TRBV9 to TRBJ1-4, with 7 positions matching TRBD1. Germline V gene sequence: CDR1 SGDLS, CDR2 YYNGEE. Trimming removed 4 bases from V and 5 bases from J; junction bases left unmatched: 8. This CDR3 spans 15 amino acids. CDR3 in amino acids: CASSPQTGVNEKLFF. The CDR3 region has the DNA TGTGCCAGCAGCCCTCAAACAGGGGTAAATGAAAAACTGTTTTTT.

A few counts support this clonotype. CDR3 region: CASSLVSGTTYNEQFF. The CDR3 coding sequence is TGCGCCAGCAGCTTGGTTAGCGGGACTACCTACAATGAGCAGTTCTTC. The chain employs TRBV5-1 and TRBJ2-1; 8 bases match TRBD2. The V gene's germline CDR1 is SGHRS and CDR2 YFSETQ. The CDR3 extends over 16 amino acids. The V gene end was trimmed by 0 bases and the J gene end by 2 bases; junction bases not matched to a gene: 4.

V usage is TRBV11-2 and J usage is TRBJ1-5, with D perhaps matching TRBD1 (6 bases). Germline assignment: CDR1 SGHAT and CDR2 FQNNGV. V lost 0 bases to trimming and J lost 1 base, with 13 bases between them. CDR3 length equals 17 residues. The CDR3 DNA reads TGTGCCAGCAGCTTAGAGGGGGGCGGGGTGAGCAATCAGCCCCAGCATTTT. The encoded protein is CASSLEGGGVSNQPQHF.

Written as DNA, the CDR3 is TGCGCCAGCAGCCCGACCCCCTCAGGGGTCTACGAGCAGTACTTC. This gives the protein CASSPTPSGVYEQYF. The chain combines TRBV4-1 with TRBJ2-7, with D tentatively TRBD1 (6 bases). Looked up from germline, CDR1 is MGHRA and CDR2 is YSYEKL. The V end lost 4 bases, the J end lost 3 bases, and 16 bases lay between the germline ends. This CDR3 contains 15 residues.

This clonotype was detected only a few times. This chain links TRBV10-3 with TRBJ2-1, with TRBD1 matching 8 bases. V lost 3 bases to trimming and J lost 4 bases; unmatched junction nucleotides: 5. There are 15 residues in the CDR3. Germline loops: CDR1 ENHRY, CDR2 SYGVKD. This CDR3 reads CAISDMGQAYNEQFF. The CDR3, as DNA: TGTGCCATCAGTGATATGGGACAGGCTTACAATGAGCAGTTCTTC.

There are a few counts of this clonotype. The chain uses TRBV6-5 and TRBJ2-7; no reliable D call. The CDR3 contains 12 residues. Trimming took 7 bases from V and 0 from J, leaving 7 bases between them. CDR1 MNHEY and CDR2 SVGAGI come from the germline V gene. DNA of the CDR3: TGTGCCAGCACCTCAGCCTCCTACGAGCAGTACTTC. Translating it yields CASTSASYEQYF.

The chain combines TRBV20-1 with TRBJ1-2; D is uncertain. Germline V gives CDR1 DFQATT, CDR2 SNEGSKA (reference sequence). This CDR3 comprises 14 residues. With 0 bases removed from V and 4 bases from J, the gap between germline ends came to 12 bases. CDR3 residues: CSARDWQELYGYTF. The CDR3 nucleotides read TGCAGTGCTAGAGATTGGCAGGAGCTCTATGGCTACACCTTC.

J is TRBJ2-2 and V is TRBV2; D is possibly TRBD2 (5 bases). Trimming pared 7 bases from V and 3 bases from J, leaving 6 bases between. Germline V lookup: CDR1 SNHLY, CDR2 FYNNEI. The CDR3 is made up of 12 amino acids. The CDR3 region is CASKEDTGELFF. In DNA form, the CDR3 reads TGTGCCAGCAAGGAGGACACCGGGGAGCTGTTTTTT.

This clonotype was picked up a small number of times. This chain links TRBV24-1 with TRBJ1-1, with D possibly being TRBD1 (6 bases). Germline loops: CDR1 KGHDR, CDR2 SFDVKD. The CDR3 is made up of 15 amino acids. Trimming removed 4 bases at V and 1 base at J, with 12 bases between. CDR3 sequence (DNA): TGTGCCACCAGTGAGTCGGGACAACCGAACACTGAAGCTTTCTTT. Its protein product is CATSESGQPNTEAFF.

This clonotype has more than one count but fewer than ten. The rearrangement uses TRBV7-2 and TRBJ1-2; weak D call: TRBD1 (6 bases). V gave up 3 bases and J gave up 7 bases, with 15 bases separating them. From germline, CDR1 is SGHTA and CDR2 FQGNSA. The CDR3 consists of 14 residues. The CDR3 sequence: CASSFSAGARGYTF. In DNA, the CDR3 is TGTGCCAGCAGCTTTAGCGCAGGGGCTCGTGGCTACACCTTC.

The chain is built from TRBV7-9 and TRBJ2-7; the D is unclear. The CDR3 runs 12 residues. The germline gives CDR1 SEHNR, CDR2 FQNEAQ (reference sequence). The ends were cut back, 2 bases at V and 3 bases at J, with 5 bases in the middle. CDR3: CASSLKVYEQYF. The CDR3 DNA is TGTGCCAGCAGCTTAAAGGTCTACGAGCAGTACTTC.

To note about this clonotype: At one of its ends the junction is not consistent with the germline gene, which may arise from a read error. V gene TRBV2 combines with J gene TRBJ2-5; TRBD1 matches 7 bases. CDR1 and CDR2 from the germline V gene are SNHLY and FYNNEI. This CDR3 comprises 15 residues. Written as DNA, the CDR3 is TGTGCCAGCAGCGAAGGGGACAGTGATAGAAAGACCCAGTACTTC. Translated, it gives CASSEGDSDRKTQYF. Full variable domain (rest looked up from reference TRBV2 and TRBJ2-5): EPEVTQTPSHQVTQMGQEVILRCVPISNHLYFYWYRQILGQKVEFLVSFYNNEISEKSEIFDDQFSVERPDGSNFTLKIRSTKLEDSAMYFCASSEGDSDRKTQYFGPGTRLLVL.

In this sample, this clonotype turned up a few times. The chain combines TRBV10-3 with TRBJ2-5; no clear D. V dropped 7 bases and J dropped 1 base, with 10 bases sitting between them. The CDR3 is 13 residues long. The germline V gene encodes CDR1 ENHRY and CDR2 SYGVKD. The CDR3 region has the DNA TGTGCCATCACGGCCAGCGCCCAAGAGACCCAGTACTTC. This sequence encodes CAITASAQETQYF.

This clonotype was counted a few times. The CDR3 DNA sequence: TGTGCCAGCAGGCAGACAGGGTTCGGAGAGACCCAGTACTTC. This sequence encodes CASRQTGFGETQYF. This sequence joins TRBV12-3 or TRBV12-4 and TRBJ2-5, with 7 bases identical to TRBD1. The CDR3 spans 14 residues. Trimming took 6 bases from V and 4 from J; bases not matched to a gene: 8.

This clonotype came up a few times. The rearrangement links TRBV9 to TRBJ2-3, with 7 nucleotides matching TRBD2. The V gene's germline CDR1 is SGDLS and CDR2 YYNGEE. The CDR3 consists of 16 residues. V was pared by 0 bases and J by 5 bases, with 9 bases of the junction left unmatched. As DNA, the CDR3 is TGTGCCAGCAGCGTAGTCGGCGGGAGATATAGAGATACGCAGTATTTT. Its translation is CASSVVGGRYRDTQYF.

This clonotype was seen a few times. The chain links TRBV12-3 or TRBV12-4 to TRBJ2-1, with D unresolved. Trimming shortened V by 7 bases and J by 2 bases, and 12 bases separated the two germline ends. The CDR3 has 14 amino acids. The CDR3 region is CASTQYRPYNEQFF. CDR3 bases: TGTGCCAGCACCCAATATAGGCCCTACAATGAGCAGTTCTTC.

In this sample, this clonotype turned up a few times. The rearrangement joins TRBV5-1 to TRBJ1-5, with D uncertain. The CDR3 contains 16 residues. Germline values: CDR1 SGHRS, CDR2 YFSETQ. Trimming left V 1 base short and J 0 bases short, with 11 bases between. The CDR3 DNA sequence: TGCGCCAGCAGCTTGCCTCGAAGGTATAGCAATCAGCCCCAGCATTTT. Translated: CASSLPRRYSNQPQHF.

The V and J genes are TRBV5-1 and TRBJ2-7; TRBD1 aligns across 7 bases. Germline V gene sequence: CDR1 SGHRS, CDR2 YFSETQ. CDR3 size: 16 residues. V was pared by 0 bases and J by 2 bases, with 8 bases of the junction left unmatched. The CDR3 spells CASSLAPGQTPYEQYF. The CDR3 DNA follows: TGCGCCAGCAGCTTGGCACCGGGACAGACTCCCTACGAGCAGTACTTC.

This sequence joins TRBV12-3 or TRBV12-4 and TRBJ2-3; D could derive from TRBD1 or TRBD2 (5 bases each). CDR3 length: 15 residues. V shed 3 bases and J shed 2 bases, with 12 bases lying between them. This chain's CDR3 is CASSFPRDPTDTQYF. The CDR3 coding sequence is TGTGCCAGCAGTTTTCCTCGGGACCCCACAGATACGCAGTATTTT.

This chain uses TRBV10-1 with TRBJ2-1; D gene ambiguous. Germline V gene data show CDR1 as WNHNN and CDR2 as SYGVQD (reference sequence). V was cut by 4 bases and J by 12 bases, with 10 bases left in between. The CDR3 sequence is 11 residues long. This CDR3 is CASSGANTQFF. DNA for the CDR3: TGCGCCAGCAGTGGTGCTAACACGCAGTTCTTC.

There are a few counts of this clonotype. The chain uses TRBV3-1 and TRBJ2-7; tentative D call: TRBD2 (5 bases). The CDR3 sequence is 13 residues long. V shed 0 bases and J shed 5 bases, with 8 bases lying between them. In germline, CDR1 is LGHDT, CDR2 YNNKEL (reference sequence). This CDR3 is CASSQDPGNEQYF. CDR3 DNA: TGTGCCAGCAGCCAAGATCCGGGGAACGAGCAGTACTTC.

CDR3 residues: CASTQDRAQPQHF. CDR3 sequence (DNA): TGTGCCAGCACCCAGGACAGGGCGCAGCCCCAGCATTTT. The chain has TRBV2 and TRBJ1-5, with TRBD1 identical over 8 bases. This CDR3 contains 13 residues. The germline V gene encodes CDR1 SNHLY and CDR2 FYNNEI. The V gene end was trimmed by 7 bases and the J gene end by 7 bases; junction bases not matched to a gene: 6.

The chain combines TRBV30 with TRBJ1-5, with D perhaps matching TRBD1 (5 bases). The germline V gene has CDR1 GTSNPN and CDR2 SVGIG (reference sequence). V lost 0 bases, J lost 3 bases, and 12 bases lay in between. This CDR3 contains 15 residues. This CDR3 reads CAWSVGVRDNQPQHF. The CDR3 nucleotides read TGTGCCTGGAGTGTTGGGGTCAGGGACAATCAGCCCCAGCATTTT.

This clonotype was observed at least ten times. J is TRBJ2-2 and V is TRBV5-4; D might be TRBD1 (7 bases). Trimming shortened V by 1 base and J by 8 bases, and 15 bases separated the two germline ends. The CDR3 contains 15 residues. Germline V CDR1 and CDR2: SGHNT, YYREEE (reference sequence). The CDR3 is CASSLSGGLYGELFF. CDR3 DNA sequence: TGTGCCAGCAGCTTGTCAGGGGGGTTATATGGGGAGCTGTTTTTT. Full variable domain (outside the CDR3, taken from reference TRBV5-4 and TRBJ2-2): ETGVTQSPTHLIKTRGQQVTLRCSSQSGHNTVSWYQQALGQGPQFIFQYYREEENGRGNFPPRFSGLQFPNYSSELNVNALELDDSALYLCASSLSGGLYGELFFGEGSRLTVL.

J is TRBJ2-1 and V is TRBV6-5; TRBD1 aligns across 9 bases. This CDR3 region has 14 residues. With V trimmed by 6 bases and J by 4 bases, 4 bases remained unmatched. The V gene's germline CDR1 is MNHEY and CDR2 SVGAGI. CDR3 sequence reads: CASRTTGGYNEQFF. CDR3 DNA sequence: TGTGCCAGCAGGACGACAGGGGGGTACAATGAGCAGTTCTTC.

V is TRBV5-1 and J is TRBJ2-5, with TRBD2 matching 9 bases. Germline V CDR1 and CDR2: SGHRS, YFSETQ. CDR3 length equals 15 residues. V was pared by 7 bases and J by 1 base, with 8 bases of the junction left unmatched. The CDR3 DNA reads TGCGCCAGCGCATATAGCGGGAGCCCCCAAGAGACCCAGTACTTC. Translating gives CASAYSGSPQETQYF.

This clonotype was counted only a few times. The CDR3 DNA is TGTGCCAGCAGTCCCCTTGGACACAACTATGGCTACACCTTC. Protein product: CASSPLGHNYGYTF. The rearrangement joins TRBV12-3 or TRBV12-4 to TRBJ1-2; TRBD1 is a possible D gene (5 bases). The CDR3 has 14 amino acids. V lost 5 bases, J lost 2 bases, and 12 bases lay in between.

This clonotype turned up a few times. The chain joins TRBV5-1 to TRBJ2-7; D is possibly TRBD2 (5 bases). This CDR3 contains 15 residues. Deletions cut 0 bases from V and 6 bases from J, with 16 bases between. Germline V gene sequence: CDR1 SGHRS, CDR2 YFSETQ. The CDR3 DNA reads as TGCGCCAGCAGCTTGGAACGGCGGGCTCTTTCCGAGCAGTACTTC. Translated, it gives CASSLERRALSEQYF.

V and J are TRBV5-1 and TRBJ2-3; D tentatively fits TRBD1 or TRBD2 (7 bases each). Trimming pared 0 bases from V and 5 bases from J, leaving 13 bases between. This CDR3 has 15 amino acids. The V gene's germline CDR1 is SGHRS and CDR2 YFSETQ. DNA of the CDR3: TGCGCCAGCAGCTTGGAAGCGGGACAGATAGATACGCAGTATTTT. Its translation: CASSLEAGQIDTQYF.

The chain uses TRBV4-1 and TRBJ1-2, with 7 bases fitting TRBD1. Looked up from germline, CDR1 is MGHRA and CDR2 is YSYEKL. The V segment lost 5 bases and the J segment 5 bases; nucleotides outside the gene matches: 11. The CDR3 runs 15 residues. CDR3 sequence reads: CASSTEGARAYGYTF. For the CDR3, the DNA is TGCGCCAGCAGCACAGAGGGGGCCAGGGCGTATGGCTACACCTTC.

This clonotype was picked up a small number of times. The chain couples TRBV27 to TRBJ2-1; 10 nucleotides align to TRBD2. V dropped 5 bases and J dropped 2; count of bases not matched to a gene: 6. The V gene's germline CDR1 is MNHEY and CDR2 SMNVEV (reference sequence). CDR3 size: 16 residues. The CDR3 bases are TGTGCCAGCAGTCCAGAAGCGGGAGGGCCCTACAATGAGCAGTTCTTC. It specifies CASSPEAGGPYNEQFF.